Each of the 14 T cell receptor beta chains below was sequenced from the same sample in a study of lymphopenia after photon versus proton radiotherapy. The assay was immunoSEQ multiplex PCR, and TCRdb's table has in-frame clones only and misses some. The data contain 25,000 to 30,000 clones, around 82% of them seen just once; the ten biggest clones take up 31%. The source material was peripheral blood, sampled from a patient treated with photon-based radiotherapy. The source is a man aged 50-59 years with gastric cancer.

The chain links TRBV18 to TRBJ1-2; D gene unclear. The length of the CDR3 is 13 residues. With 2 bases removed from V and 6 bases from J, the gap between germline ends came to 10 bases. The germline gives CDR1 KGHSH, CDR2 LQKENI. CDR3 amino acids: CASSPDVTNGYTF. The DNA of the CDR3 is TGTGCCAGCTCACCAGACGTTACAAATGGCTACACCTTC. Complete variable domain (other parts from reference TRBV18 and TRBJ1-2): NAGVMQNPRHLVRRRGQEARLRCSPMKGHSHVYWYRQLPEEGLKFMVYLQKENIIDESGMPKERFSAEFPKEGPSILRIQQVVRGDSAAYFCASSPDVTNGYTFGSGTRLTVV.

The chain joins TRBV6-4 to TRBJ2-7; 8 bases align to TRBD1. The V gene end was trimmed by 0 bases and the J gene end by 3 bases; junction bases not matched to a gene: 4. Germline CDR1 is MRHNA and CDR2 is SNTAGT. The CDR3 has 15 amino acids. The CDR3 DNA is TGTGCCAGCAGTGACTCGAGGGACAGGTACTACGAGCAGTACGTC. This codes for CASSDSRDRYYEQYV.

The chain couples TRBV11-1 to TRBJ1-2; D possibly corresponds to TRBD1 (6 bases). The CDR3 runs to 14 residues. V lost 5 bases and J lost 0, with 10 bases in between. CDR1 is SGHAT and CDR2 is FQDESV in the germline V gene (reference sequence). CDR3 sequence (DNA): TGTGCCAGCAGCCGTGGGGGCTCTAACTATGGCTACACCTTC. Encoded protein: CASSRGGSNYGYTF.

This clone was counted a few times. This chain links TRBV18 with TRBJ1-5; D is undetermined. The V end was cut by 3 bases, the J end by 4 bases, with 7 bases between. Germline CDR1 is KGHSH and CDR2 is LQKENI. CDR3 size: 13 residues. The DNA of the CDR3 is TGTGCCAGCTCACCTGGCCTTAATCAGCCCCAGCATTTT. It translates to CASSPGLNQPQHF.

This chain links TRBV6-4 with TRBJ2-3, with TRBD2 matching 8 bases. The CDR3 spans 14 residues. The germline V gene encodes CDR1 MRHNA and CDR2 SNTAGT. V trimming: 7 bases; J trimming: 4 bases; junction bases outside the gene matches: 7. The CDR3 nucleotides read TGTGCCAGCAAGGCAGCGGGGGACTCAGATACGCAGTATTTT. Its protein is CASKAAGDSDTQYF.

The rearrangement links TRBV4-1 to TRBJ2-4; 8 positions agree with TRBD1. Germline CDR1 reads MGHRA; CDR2 reads YSYEKL. The CDR3 sequence is 13 residues long. J was trimmed by 8 bases and V by 9 bases; bases with no gene match: 9. The DNA for the CDR3 is TGCGCCAGTTCAGGACAGGGAGCGGACATTCAGTACTTC. Translation gives CASSGQGADIQYF.

V and J are TRBV5-1 and TRBJ1-4, with 11 positions matching TRBD1. Germline loops: CDR1 SGHRS, CDR2 YFSETQ. This CDR3 is built from 17 residues. The junction had 7 bases not matched to a gene; V was cut back by 4 bases and J by 2 bases. CDR3 protein: CASSPGTGGRTNEKLFF. CDR3 nucleotide sequence: TGCGCCAGCAGCCCCGGGACAGGGGGTCGGACTAATGAAAAACTGTTTTTT.

The chain has TRBV6-6 and TRBJ2-7; 8 nucleotides align to TRBD1. The CDR3 is made up of 15 amino acids. The junction had 13 bases not matched to a gene; V was cut back by 7 bases and J by 5 bases. The germline V gene encodes CDR1 MNHNY and CDR2 SVGAGI (reference sequence). CDR3 DNA: TGTGCCAGCAACTCAGGGGGGACAGGCCTAGACGAGCAGTACGTC. Protein product: CASNSGGTGLDEQYV.

This clone occurred a few times. The chain combines TRBV5-1 with TRBJ2-7, with no clear D. Germline CDR1 SGHRS, CDR2 YFSETQ. Trimming pared 1 base from V and 2 bases from J, leaving 7 bases between. The CDR3 runs 13 residues. The CDR3 reads CASSLKETYEQYV. The CDR3 DNA reads TGCGCCAGCAGCTTGAAGGAGACCTACGAGCAGTACGTC.

The chain carries TRBV30 and TRBJ1-5; a possible D gene is TRBD1 (5 bases). The V end was cut by 4 bases, the J end by 1 base, with 8 bases between. The germline CDR1 and CDR2 sequences are GTSNPN and SVGIG (reference sequence). The CDR3 runs 13 residues. The CDR3 here is CAWKAGSNQPQHF. DNA of the CDR3: TGTGCCTGGAAGGCAGGGAGCAATCAGCCCCAGCATTTT.

This chain joins TRBV15 and TRBJ2-5; tentatively, D is TRBD2 (6 bases). This CDR3 is 14 amino acids long. V was trimmed by 0 bases and J by 4 bases, leaving 9 bases between them. Germline-derived CDR1 and CDR2 are LNHNV and YYDKDF (reference sequence). For the CDR3, the DNA is TGTGCCACCAGCAGAGATGGGGGGAGAGAGACCCAGTACTTC. Protein sequence: CATSRDGGRETQYF.

The chain joins TRBV9 to TRBJ2-5; D possibly corresponds to TRBD1 (5 bases). CDR3 length: 16 amino acids. Trimming took 2 bases from V and 5 from J, leaving 19 bases between them. The germline V gene encodes CDR1 SGDLS and CDR2 YYNGEE. As DNA, the CDR3 is TGTGCCAGCAGCGTGGGGCAGATCCCCGGACGGGAGACCCAGTACTTC. It translates to CASSVGQIPGRETQYF.

Relative to its sample, this clone is medium-sized. The chain uses TRBV13 and TRBJ2-7; D not certain. Per the germline V gene, CDR1 is PRHDT and CDR2 is FYEKMQ (reference sequence). This CDR3 has 12 amino acids. Deletions cut 0 bases from V and 5 bases from J, with 5 bases between. The CDR3 nucleotides read TGTGCCAGCAGCTTAGGGAGTAACGAGCAGTACGTC. Translated, it gives CASSLGSNEQYV.

This clone turned up a few times. This chain uses TRBV7-3 with TRBJ2-5; D is unclear. Germline loops: CDR1 SGHTA, CDR2 FQGTGA. The V end lost 1 base, the J end lost 2 bases, and 11 bases lay between the germline ends. This CDR3 comprises 15 residues. The CDR3 coding sequence is TGTGCCAGCAGCTTAAACGGCCCGCGACAAGAGACCCAGTACTTC. Its protein product is CASSLNGPRQETQYF.